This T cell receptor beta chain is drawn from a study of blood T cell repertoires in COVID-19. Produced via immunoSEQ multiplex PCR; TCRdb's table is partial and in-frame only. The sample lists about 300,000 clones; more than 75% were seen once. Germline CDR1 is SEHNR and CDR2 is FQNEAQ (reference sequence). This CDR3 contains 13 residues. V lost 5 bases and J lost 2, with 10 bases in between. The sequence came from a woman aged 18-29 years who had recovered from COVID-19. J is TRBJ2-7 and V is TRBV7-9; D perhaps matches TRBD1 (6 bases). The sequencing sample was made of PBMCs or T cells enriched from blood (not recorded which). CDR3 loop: CASSVGQPYEQYF. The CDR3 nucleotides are TGTGCCAGCAGCGTTGGACAGCCCTACGAGCAGTACTTC.